This paragraph covers one T cell receptor (beta chain) sequence. Its antigen is not known. Primed by a sample-barcoded 5' primer and a J-beta primer mix, a second PCR proceeded for about 6 to 11 cycles. Each CDR3 protein is one row after TCRdb ran MiXCR on the 5' RACE reads. Counted here are fewer than 2,000,000 distinct CDR3 sequences, 30% to 40% occurring once; the ten biggest clones make up approximately 11%. Total RNA, at least 5.5 micrograms per sample, came from PBMCs. This sample was included in a study of blood T cells in healthy people across ages. Study-level points and caveats: The percentage of naive T cells correlated strongly with TCR beta diversity.

The V segment lost 3 bases and the J segment 0 bases; nucleotides outside the gene matches: 18. There are 21 residues in the CDR3. The origin of this receptor is a woman aged 30 to 39 in good health. Sequenced sample: blood. V is TRBV12-3 or TRBV12-4 and J is TRBJ2-1; 9 bases agree with TRBD2. CDR3: CASSFKGLAGKPFSSYNEQFF. In DNA form, the CDR3 reads TGTGCCAGCAGTTTCAAAGGGCTAGCGGGGAAACCGTTCAGCTCCTACAATGAGCAGTTCTTC.